This is a list of T cell receptor beta chains from one sample in a study of beta chain features in type 1 diabetes. Data came from immunoSEQ multiplex PCR; TCRdb stores just in-frame clones and leaves some out. The sample carries hundreds of thousands of clones, about 71% recorded once. The sequenced sample was naive CD4+ T cells from blood. Receptor source: a man younger than 45 in good health. The CDR3 runs from the conserved cysteine through the conserved F or W. D genes are given only for firm matches. Some rows mark clone size as missing; the rest say once, few, many or name a class of expanded clone.

j_call clone_size v_call d_call cdr3_aa cdr3_nt
TRBJ2-2 - TRBV29-1 - CSVEDSQGMAGELFF TGCAGCGTTGAAGATTCCCAGGGGATGGCCGGGGAGCTGTTTTTT
TRBJ2-7 - TRBV29-1 - CSVRPGYEQYF TGCAGCGTTCGCCCGGGATACGAGCAGTACTTC
TRBJ2-3 once TRBV15 TRBD2 CATTLVGTSGSTDTQYF TGTGCCACCACCCTTGTTGGGACTAGCGGAAGCACAGATACGCAGTATTTT
TRBJ2-1 few TRBV4-1 TRBD1 CASSQAGTGRYNEQFF TGCGCCAGCAGCCAGGCCGGGACAGGGCGCTACAATGAGCAGTTCTTC
TRBJ2-1 - TRBV30 TRBD2 CAWSATSGSYNEQFF TGTGCCTGGAGTGCGACTAGCGGGAGCTACAATGAGCAGTTCTTC
TRBJ2-7 few TRBV29-1 - CSVGEPGSYEQYF TGCAGCGTTGGCGAGCCAGGGTCTTACGAGCAGTACTTC
TRBJ1-1 - TRBV4-1 - CASSQISSGFTEAFF TGCGCCAGCAGCCAAATATCTTCAGGGTTTACTGAAGCTTTCTTT
TRBJ2-1 - TRBV30 - CAWDEVSYNEQFF TGTGCCTGGGATGAGGTATCCTACAATGAGCAGTTCTTC
TRBJ2-1 - TRBV4-3 TRBD1 CASSPQGASYNEQFF TGCGCCAGCAGCCCCCAGGGGGCCTCCTACAATGAGCAGTTCTTC
TRBJ2-1 - TRBV4-3 - CASSQGNEQFF TGCGCCAGCAGCCAAGGTAATGAGCAGTTCTTC
TRBJ2-1 - TRBV7-2 - CASSPSRGLINEQFF TGTGCCAGCAGCCCCTCGAGGGGGTTAATCAATGAGCAGTTCTTC
TRBJ2-7 - TRBV29-1 TRBD1 CSVRQGAYEQYF TGCAGCGTCAGACAGGGAGCTTACGAGCAGTACTTC
TRBJ2-5 - TRBV30 - CASRADKETQYF TGTGCCAGCCGGGCTGACAAGGAGACCCAGTACTTC
TRBJ2-1 - TRBV18 TRBD1 CASSQGALHNEQFF TGTGCCAGCTCACAGGGGGCCCTACACAATGAGCAGTTCTTC
TRBJ2-5 - TRBV9 - CASSATSTGSQETQYF TGTGCCAGCAGCGCCACTAGCACCGGTTCCCAAGAGACCCAGTACTTC
TRBJ1-2 few TRBV7-9 - CASSLAYGNYGYTF TGTGCCAGCAGCTTAGCGTATGGTAACTATGGCTACACCTTC
TRBJ2-5 - TRBV28 - CASSFQGVETQYF TGTGCCAGCAGTTTTCAGGGCGTGGAGACCCAGTACTTC
TRBJ2-7 - TRBV13 - CASSRRLSIVQYF TGTGCCAGCAGTCGGAGACTATCAATCGTTCAGTACTTC
TRBJ2-3 - TRBV29-1 - CSVEDRLAGSTDTQYF TGCAGCGTTGAAGATCGATTGGCGGGGTCCACAGATACGCAGTATTTT
TRBJ2-7 - TRBV4-3 TRBD2 CASSRNLAGGPDEQYF TGCGCCAGCAGCCGCAACTTAGCGGGAGGGCCGGACGAGCAGTACTTC
TRBJ1-1 - TRBV19 - CASSIGQQGTEAFF TGTGCCAGTAGTATTGGGCAGCAGGGGACTGAAGCTTTCTTT
TRBJ1-1 - TRBV11-2 - CASSPTLGAFF TGTGCCAGCAGCCCGACGCTCGGAGCTTTCTTT
TRBJ2-5 - TRBV18 - CASSPLASRETQYF TGTGCCAGCTCACCACTTGCCAGCCGGGAGACCCAGTACTTC
TRBJ2-5 - TRBV18 TRBD1 CASSRGQGETQYF TGTGCCAGCTCACGGGGACAGGGAGAGACCCAGTACTTC
TRBJ2-3 - TRBV5-6 - CASRTTSTDTQYF TGTGCCAGCAGGACTACTAGCACAGATACGCAGTATTTT
TRBJ2-1 - TRBV23-1 TRBD2 CASAGIAGKNEQFF TGCGCCAGTGCAGGGATAGCGGGAAAGAATGAGCAGTTCTTC
TRBJ2-1 - TRBV29-1 TRBD2 CSVVGRAYRNEQFF TGCAGCGTTGTCGGGAGGGCCTATAGGAATGAGCAGTTCTTC
TRBJ2-7 few TRBV10-2 - CASSESALWTYF TGCGCCAGCAGTGAGTCAGCCCTTTGGACTTACTTC
TRBJ2-5 - TRBV29-1 - CSVANRLYQETQYF TGCAGCGTTGCTAACAGGTTGTACCAAGAGACCCAGTACTTC
TRBJ2-1 - TRBV5-1 TRBD2 CASSSSGRSSYNEQFF TGCGCCAGCAGTTCTAGCGGGAGGAGCTCCTACAATGAGCAGTTCTTC
TRBJ2-1 - TRBV27 TRBD2 CASSPPGTSGRASYNEQFF TGTGCCAGCAGTCCCCCAGGGACTAGCGGGAGGGCCTCCTACAATGAGCAGTTCTTC
TRBJ2-6 - TRBV30 - CAWDRLFSGANVLTF TGTGCCTGGGACAGGTTGTTCTCTGGGGCCAACGTCCTGACTTTC
TRBJ2-5 - TRBV7-9 TRBD2 CASSLTSGGVETQYF TGTGCCAGCAGCTTGACTAGCGGGGGTGTGGAGACCCAGTACTTC
TRBJ2-7 - TRBV4-1 - CASSQNPGTAYEQYF TGCGCCAGCAGCCAAAACCCGGGCACAGCGTACGAGCAGTACTTC
TRBJ2-1 - TRBV9 - CASSVVTSNEQFF TGTGCCAGCAGCGTAGTGACTAGCAATGAGCAGTTCTTC
TRBJ2-7 - TRBV6-5 TRBD2 CASSYGTRYEQYF TGTGCCAGCAGTTACGGGACTAGATACGAGCAGTACTTC
TRBJ2-1 - TRBV6-5 TRBD1 CASTRTGMGEQFF TGTGCCAGCACTCGGACAGGGATGGGTGAGCAGTTCTTC
TRBJ1-4 - TRBV15 TRBD1 CATSRTQGEVEKLFF TGTGCCACCAGCAGAACCCAGGGGGAGGTCGAAAAACTGTTTTTT
TRBJ1-2 - TRBV25-1 - CASSFGDYGYTF TGTGCCAGCAGTTTCGGGGACTATGGCTACACCTTC
TRBJ2-3 few TRBV29-1 - CSVGRVLTDTQYF TGCAGCGTTGGCAGGGTTCTCACAGATACGCAGTATTTT
TRBJ1-5 - TRBV30 - CAWRAGENQPQHF TGTGCCTGGAGGGCAGGAGAAAATCAGCCCCAGCATTTT
TRBJ2-7 - TRBV6-1 TRBD2 CASRTRSYEQYF TGTGCCAGCCGGACTAGATCCTACGAGCAGTACTTC
TRBJ2-2 - TRBV9 - CASRGAGELFF TGTGCCAGCAGGGGAGCCGGGGAGCTGTTTTTT
TRBJ2-3 few TRBV29-1 - CSARRDTTSTDTQYF TGCAGCGCCCGCCGGGACACCACTAGCACAGATACGCAGTATTTT
TRBJ2-7 few TRBV30 TRBD2 CAWSKGGSFTNEQYF TGTGCCTGGAGCAAGGGCGGGAGTTTTACCAACGAGCAGTACTTC
TRBJ1-1 - TRBV29-1 - CSVAYRMNTEAFF TGCAGCGTTGCTTACAGGATGAACACTGAAGCTTTCTTT
TRBJ1-2 few TRBV30 TRBD1 CAWRGQGANYGYTF TGTGCCTGGAGAGGTCAGGGGGCTAACTATGGCTACACCTTC
TRBJ2-2 - TRBV25-1 - CASRHLDTGELFF TGTGCCAGCAGGCATTTGGACACCGGGGAGCTGTTTTTT
TRBJ2-1 - TRBV29-1 - CSVVGLGHEQFF TGCAGCGTTGTAGGGTTGGGACATGAGCAGTTCTTC
TRBJ2-7 - TRBV9 - CASSVAGPTTEQYF TGTGCCAGCAGCGTAGCGGGACCGACTACCGAGCAGTACTTC
TRBJ2-2 - TRBV10-1 - CASSFVSTGELFF TGCGCCAGCAGTTTCGTTAGCACCGGGGAGCTGTTTTTT